This TCR beta chain appears in the sequencing data of a study of human T cells and chemical hapten exposure. Whole-study results and caveats: Expanded TCRs were compared with controls, and the expanded TCRs formed significantly more large CDR3 similarity clusters.

In its sample, this clonotype was seen a few times. Its antigen is as yet unknown. TCRdb independently ran MiXCR on the RACE reads; one entry per CDR3 protein. The sample records about 190,000 distinct CDR3 sequences, more than 20% being singletons. Time point defined: patch test 3, about 24 weeks after DPC sensitization. Treatment noted: therapeutic diphenylcyclopropenone sensitization with weekly scalp DPC. The junction had 8 bases not matched to a gene; V was cut back by 4 bases and J by 3 bases. CDR1 and CDR2 (germline): DFQATT, SNEGSKA (reference sequence). This CDR3 spans 14 amino acids. The chain couples TRBV20-1 to TRBJ1-2; 7 bases are shared with TRBD1. The material was whole blood, obtained in connection with sensitization to the hapten diphenylcyclopropenone (DPC). This receptor was obtained from a woman between 35 and 50 years old with alopecia areata. Some clones in this sample may be carry-over from other donors' samples. For the CDR3, the DNA is TGCAGTGCTACGCGACAGGGAAACGACTATGGCTACACCTTC. Its translation: CSATRQGNDYGYTF.